This T cell receptor beta chain was sequenced for a study of identical twins. TCRdb re-analysed the 5' RACE reads in MiXCR, keeping a single row per CDR3 protein. The table records approximately 600,000 distinct CDR3 sequences, 9% to 10% of them present only once. This clonotype occurred a few times. Separately, the same data were catalogued under a study of yellow fever vaccine responses in identical twins.

Source material: PBMCs. The receptor's source is a woman aged 18 to 35 in good health.

The CDR3 region is CASSLSGYQPQHF. In nucleotides, the CDR3 is TGTGCCAGCAGTTTATCGGGCTACCAGCCCCAGCATTTT. This chain links TRBV28 with TRBJ1-5; D remains ambiguous. The CDR3 is 13 amino acids. The germline V and J ends were trimmed by 1 base and 7 bases, with 8 bases remaining between them. In germline, CDR1 is MDHEN, CDR2 SYDVKM.